In its sample, the clone carrying this TCR beta chain is medium-sized. The data derive from a study of blood T cell repertoires in COVID-19. V gave up 5 bases and J gave up 3 bases; unmatched junction bases: 1. CDR3 size: 13 residues. Germline CDR1 and CDR2: MNHNY and SVGAGI (reference sequence). Generated by immunoSEQ multiplex PCR, the TCRdb table keeps only in-frame clones and is missing some. The sample has approximately 28,000 clones, around 67% seen once. The rearrangement links TRBV6-6 to TRBJ2-1; 7 bases are shared with TRBD2. This clonotype was sampled from a man aged 55-75 years with active or convalescent COVID-19. Sequencing input: peripheral blood. CDR3 protein: CASSSGDYNEQFF. CDR3 DNA sequence: TGTGCCAGCAGTAGCGGGGACTACAATGAGCAGTTCTTC.